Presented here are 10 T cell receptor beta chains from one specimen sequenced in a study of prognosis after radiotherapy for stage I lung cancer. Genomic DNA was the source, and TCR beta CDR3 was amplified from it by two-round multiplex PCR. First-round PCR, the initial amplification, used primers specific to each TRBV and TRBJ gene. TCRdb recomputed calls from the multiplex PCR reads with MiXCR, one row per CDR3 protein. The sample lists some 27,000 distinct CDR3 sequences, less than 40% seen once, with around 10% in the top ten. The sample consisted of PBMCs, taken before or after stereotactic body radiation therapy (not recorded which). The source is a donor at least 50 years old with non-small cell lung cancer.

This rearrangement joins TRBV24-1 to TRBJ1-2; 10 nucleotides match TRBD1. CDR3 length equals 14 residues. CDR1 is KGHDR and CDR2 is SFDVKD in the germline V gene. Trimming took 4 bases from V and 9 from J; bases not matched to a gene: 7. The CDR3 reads CATSECGTGDCYTF. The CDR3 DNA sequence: TGTGCCACCAGTGAGTGCGGGACAGGGGATTGCTACACCTTC.

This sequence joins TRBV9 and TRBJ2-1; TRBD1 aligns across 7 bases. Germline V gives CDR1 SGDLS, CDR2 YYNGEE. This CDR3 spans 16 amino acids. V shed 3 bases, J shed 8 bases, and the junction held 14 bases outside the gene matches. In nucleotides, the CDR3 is TGTGCCAGCAGCGCTGGGGTGGGGGACAGCAGGGATGAGCAGTTCTTC. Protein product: CASSAGVGDSRDEQFF. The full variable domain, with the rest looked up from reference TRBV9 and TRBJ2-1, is DSGVTQTPKHLITATGQRVTLRCSPRSGDLSVYWYQQSLDQGLQFLIQYYNGEERAKGNILERFSAQQFPDLHSELNLSSLELGDSALYFCASSAGVGDSRDEQFFGPGTRLTVL.

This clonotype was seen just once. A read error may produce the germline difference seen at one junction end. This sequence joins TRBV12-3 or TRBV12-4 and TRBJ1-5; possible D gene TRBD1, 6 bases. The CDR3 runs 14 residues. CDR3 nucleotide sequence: TGTGCCAGCATTTTAGTGACAGGACATCAGCCCCATCATTTT. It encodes CASILVTGHQPHHF.

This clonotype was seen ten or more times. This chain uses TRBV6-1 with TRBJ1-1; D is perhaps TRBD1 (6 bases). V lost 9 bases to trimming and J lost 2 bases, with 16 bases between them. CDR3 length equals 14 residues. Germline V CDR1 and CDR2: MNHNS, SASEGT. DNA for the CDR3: TGTGCCAGTTTCAGGGGAGGAATAAACACTGAAGCTTTCTTT. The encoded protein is CASFRGGINTEAFF.

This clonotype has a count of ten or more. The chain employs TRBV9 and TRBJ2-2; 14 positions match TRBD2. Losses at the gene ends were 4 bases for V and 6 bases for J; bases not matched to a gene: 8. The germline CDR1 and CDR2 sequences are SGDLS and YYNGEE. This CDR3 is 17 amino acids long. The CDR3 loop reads CASSITGTSGSAGELFF. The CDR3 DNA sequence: TGTGCCAGCAGCATTACCGGGACTAGCGGGAGTGCCGGGGAGCTGTTTTTT.

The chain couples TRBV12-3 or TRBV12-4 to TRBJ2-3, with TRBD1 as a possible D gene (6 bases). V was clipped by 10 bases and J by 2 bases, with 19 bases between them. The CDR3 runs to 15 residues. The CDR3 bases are TGTGCCATCAGCCTACAGGGACCAGACACAGATACGCAGTATTTT. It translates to CAISLQGPDTDTQYF.

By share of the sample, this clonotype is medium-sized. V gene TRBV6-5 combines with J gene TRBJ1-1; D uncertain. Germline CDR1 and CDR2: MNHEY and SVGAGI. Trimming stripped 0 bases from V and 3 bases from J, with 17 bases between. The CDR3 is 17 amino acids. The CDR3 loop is CASSYSIPGGIHTEAFF. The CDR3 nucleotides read TGTGCCAGCAGTTACTCTATTCCGGGAGGTATACACACTGAAGCTTTCTTT.

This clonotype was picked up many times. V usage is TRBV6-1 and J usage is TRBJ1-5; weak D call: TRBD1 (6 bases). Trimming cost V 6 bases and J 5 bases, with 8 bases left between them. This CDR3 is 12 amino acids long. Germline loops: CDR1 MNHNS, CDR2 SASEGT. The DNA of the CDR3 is TGTGCCAGCAGGACAGGAGATCAGCCCCAGCATTTT. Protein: CASRTGDQPQHF.

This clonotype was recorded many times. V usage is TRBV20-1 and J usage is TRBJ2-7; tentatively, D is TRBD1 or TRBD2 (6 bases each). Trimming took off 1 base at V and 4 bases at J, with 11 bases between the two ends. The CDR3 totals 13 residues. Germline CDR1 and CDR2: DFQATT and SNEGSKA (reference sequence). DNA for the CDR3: TGCAGTGCTAGAGGGAGGGACAATTACGAGCAGTACTTC. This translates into CSARGRDNYEQYF.

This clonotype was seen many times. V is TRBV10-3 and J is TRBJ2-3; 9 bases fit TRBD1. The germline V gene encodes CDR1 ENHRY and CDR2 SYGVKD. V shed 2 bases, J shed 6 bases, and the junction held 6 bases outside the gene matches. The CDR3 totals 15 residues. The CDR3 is CAISEDRGVVDTQYF. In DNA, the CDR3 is TGTGCCATCAGTGAGGACAGGGGGGTCGTTGATACGCAGTATTTT.